This T cell receptor beta chain originates from a study of shared clonotypes between healthy human individuals. Terminally differentiated effector memory CD45RA+ cells were excluded from the naive CD8 cells, which were CD45RO-negative and positively selected for CCR7. There are 13 residues in the CDR3. The germline gives CDR1 MGHRA, CDR2 YSYEKL. V was pared by 4 bases and J by 0 bases, with 6 bases between. It was across several immunoSEQ plates that each subset's genomic DNA was evenly split. Sequenced by immunoSEQ multiplex PCR; TCRdb stores in-frame clones only, minus some. The table lists about 1.9 million clones, roughly 93% of them singletons, with 1.5% to 2% in the top ten.

The gene calls are TRBV4-1 and TRBJ1-1; D is unclear. This clonotype was obtained from a man younger than 35 in good health. Some clones in this sample may be carry-over from other donors' samples. Sample: naive CD8+ T cells from PBMCs. CDR3 DNA: TGCGCCAGCAGCCCTCACTTGAACACTGAAGCTTTCTTT. It yields the protein CASSPHLNTEAFF.